The subject of this entry is one T cell receptor beta chain. Germline-derived CDR1 and CDR2 are MNHNS and SASEGT. There are 13 residues in the CDR3. V was clipped by 3 bases and J by 5 bases, with 11 bases between them. These data are taken from a study of blood T cell repertoires in COVID-19. Participants came from roughly 24 US areas, aged about 18 to 100 years. Per the original data handling: Scientists estimated how many nucleated cells there were by amplifying reference gene primers. Assay used: immunoSEQ multiplex PCR; TCRdb lists only in-frame clones, some missing. V and J calls and clone size follow that table, whereas D and trimming were derived from the DNA. In the table there are 200,000 to 250,000 clones, just over 85% of which are singletons.

Input material: PBMCs or T cells enriched from blood (not recorded which). The chain joins TRBV6-1 to TRBJ2-7; maybe TRBD1 (5 bases). This TCR derives from a woman in her forties with acute COVID-19. The CDR3 here is CASSDQGGHEQYF. CDR3 bases: TGTGCCAGCAGTGACCAGGGTGGCCACGAGCAGTACTTC.